This T cell receptor (beta chain) comes out of a study of T-cell memory formation after mild COVID-19. Comment on this clonotype: Its target is not known.

Germline V CDR1 and CDR2: DFQATT, SNEGSKA (reference sequence). The CDR3 contains 14 residues. Unmatched junction bases numbered 7, after V lost 2 bases and J lost 5 bases. MiXCR, applied by TCRdb to the 5' RACE reads, yields one record per CDR3 protein. The sample yields roughly 35,000 distinct CDR3 sequences, under 8% seen once. Whole-study results and caveats: Among CD4+ contracting clones, most were CM and EM, and CD8+ ones EMRA.

The gene calls are TRBV20-1 and TRBJ1-2; 8 nucleotides match TRBD1. The receptor was derived from a man aged 18-30 years who had mild COVID-19 (a few samples of this study predate the infection). Cell type and time point are not known. Sequenced: PBMCs or a T cell subset sorted from them (not recorded which). CDR3 region: CSARQGASRYGYTF. In DNA form, the CDR3 reads TGCAGTGCTAGACAGGGGGCGAGTCGGTATGGCTACACCTTC.